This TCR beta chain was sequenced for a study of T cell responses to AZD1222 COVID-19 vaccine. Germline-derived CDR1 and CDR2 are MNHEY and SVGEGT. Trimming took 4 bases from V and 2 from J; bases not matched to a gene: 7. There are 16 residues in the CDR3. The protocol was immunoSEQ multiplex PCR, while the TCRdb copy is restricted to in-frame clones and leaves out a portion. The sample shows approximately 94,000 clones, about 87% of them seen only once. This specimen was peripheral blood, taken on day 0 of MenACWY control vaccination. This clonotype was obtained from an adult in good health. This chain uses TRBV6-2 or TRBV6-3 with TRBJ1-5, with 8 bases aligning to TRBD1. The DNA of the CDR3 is TGTGCCAGCAGTTCGGACAGGGTAAAAGGCAATCAGCCCCAGCATTTT. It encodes CASSSDRVKGNQPQHF.